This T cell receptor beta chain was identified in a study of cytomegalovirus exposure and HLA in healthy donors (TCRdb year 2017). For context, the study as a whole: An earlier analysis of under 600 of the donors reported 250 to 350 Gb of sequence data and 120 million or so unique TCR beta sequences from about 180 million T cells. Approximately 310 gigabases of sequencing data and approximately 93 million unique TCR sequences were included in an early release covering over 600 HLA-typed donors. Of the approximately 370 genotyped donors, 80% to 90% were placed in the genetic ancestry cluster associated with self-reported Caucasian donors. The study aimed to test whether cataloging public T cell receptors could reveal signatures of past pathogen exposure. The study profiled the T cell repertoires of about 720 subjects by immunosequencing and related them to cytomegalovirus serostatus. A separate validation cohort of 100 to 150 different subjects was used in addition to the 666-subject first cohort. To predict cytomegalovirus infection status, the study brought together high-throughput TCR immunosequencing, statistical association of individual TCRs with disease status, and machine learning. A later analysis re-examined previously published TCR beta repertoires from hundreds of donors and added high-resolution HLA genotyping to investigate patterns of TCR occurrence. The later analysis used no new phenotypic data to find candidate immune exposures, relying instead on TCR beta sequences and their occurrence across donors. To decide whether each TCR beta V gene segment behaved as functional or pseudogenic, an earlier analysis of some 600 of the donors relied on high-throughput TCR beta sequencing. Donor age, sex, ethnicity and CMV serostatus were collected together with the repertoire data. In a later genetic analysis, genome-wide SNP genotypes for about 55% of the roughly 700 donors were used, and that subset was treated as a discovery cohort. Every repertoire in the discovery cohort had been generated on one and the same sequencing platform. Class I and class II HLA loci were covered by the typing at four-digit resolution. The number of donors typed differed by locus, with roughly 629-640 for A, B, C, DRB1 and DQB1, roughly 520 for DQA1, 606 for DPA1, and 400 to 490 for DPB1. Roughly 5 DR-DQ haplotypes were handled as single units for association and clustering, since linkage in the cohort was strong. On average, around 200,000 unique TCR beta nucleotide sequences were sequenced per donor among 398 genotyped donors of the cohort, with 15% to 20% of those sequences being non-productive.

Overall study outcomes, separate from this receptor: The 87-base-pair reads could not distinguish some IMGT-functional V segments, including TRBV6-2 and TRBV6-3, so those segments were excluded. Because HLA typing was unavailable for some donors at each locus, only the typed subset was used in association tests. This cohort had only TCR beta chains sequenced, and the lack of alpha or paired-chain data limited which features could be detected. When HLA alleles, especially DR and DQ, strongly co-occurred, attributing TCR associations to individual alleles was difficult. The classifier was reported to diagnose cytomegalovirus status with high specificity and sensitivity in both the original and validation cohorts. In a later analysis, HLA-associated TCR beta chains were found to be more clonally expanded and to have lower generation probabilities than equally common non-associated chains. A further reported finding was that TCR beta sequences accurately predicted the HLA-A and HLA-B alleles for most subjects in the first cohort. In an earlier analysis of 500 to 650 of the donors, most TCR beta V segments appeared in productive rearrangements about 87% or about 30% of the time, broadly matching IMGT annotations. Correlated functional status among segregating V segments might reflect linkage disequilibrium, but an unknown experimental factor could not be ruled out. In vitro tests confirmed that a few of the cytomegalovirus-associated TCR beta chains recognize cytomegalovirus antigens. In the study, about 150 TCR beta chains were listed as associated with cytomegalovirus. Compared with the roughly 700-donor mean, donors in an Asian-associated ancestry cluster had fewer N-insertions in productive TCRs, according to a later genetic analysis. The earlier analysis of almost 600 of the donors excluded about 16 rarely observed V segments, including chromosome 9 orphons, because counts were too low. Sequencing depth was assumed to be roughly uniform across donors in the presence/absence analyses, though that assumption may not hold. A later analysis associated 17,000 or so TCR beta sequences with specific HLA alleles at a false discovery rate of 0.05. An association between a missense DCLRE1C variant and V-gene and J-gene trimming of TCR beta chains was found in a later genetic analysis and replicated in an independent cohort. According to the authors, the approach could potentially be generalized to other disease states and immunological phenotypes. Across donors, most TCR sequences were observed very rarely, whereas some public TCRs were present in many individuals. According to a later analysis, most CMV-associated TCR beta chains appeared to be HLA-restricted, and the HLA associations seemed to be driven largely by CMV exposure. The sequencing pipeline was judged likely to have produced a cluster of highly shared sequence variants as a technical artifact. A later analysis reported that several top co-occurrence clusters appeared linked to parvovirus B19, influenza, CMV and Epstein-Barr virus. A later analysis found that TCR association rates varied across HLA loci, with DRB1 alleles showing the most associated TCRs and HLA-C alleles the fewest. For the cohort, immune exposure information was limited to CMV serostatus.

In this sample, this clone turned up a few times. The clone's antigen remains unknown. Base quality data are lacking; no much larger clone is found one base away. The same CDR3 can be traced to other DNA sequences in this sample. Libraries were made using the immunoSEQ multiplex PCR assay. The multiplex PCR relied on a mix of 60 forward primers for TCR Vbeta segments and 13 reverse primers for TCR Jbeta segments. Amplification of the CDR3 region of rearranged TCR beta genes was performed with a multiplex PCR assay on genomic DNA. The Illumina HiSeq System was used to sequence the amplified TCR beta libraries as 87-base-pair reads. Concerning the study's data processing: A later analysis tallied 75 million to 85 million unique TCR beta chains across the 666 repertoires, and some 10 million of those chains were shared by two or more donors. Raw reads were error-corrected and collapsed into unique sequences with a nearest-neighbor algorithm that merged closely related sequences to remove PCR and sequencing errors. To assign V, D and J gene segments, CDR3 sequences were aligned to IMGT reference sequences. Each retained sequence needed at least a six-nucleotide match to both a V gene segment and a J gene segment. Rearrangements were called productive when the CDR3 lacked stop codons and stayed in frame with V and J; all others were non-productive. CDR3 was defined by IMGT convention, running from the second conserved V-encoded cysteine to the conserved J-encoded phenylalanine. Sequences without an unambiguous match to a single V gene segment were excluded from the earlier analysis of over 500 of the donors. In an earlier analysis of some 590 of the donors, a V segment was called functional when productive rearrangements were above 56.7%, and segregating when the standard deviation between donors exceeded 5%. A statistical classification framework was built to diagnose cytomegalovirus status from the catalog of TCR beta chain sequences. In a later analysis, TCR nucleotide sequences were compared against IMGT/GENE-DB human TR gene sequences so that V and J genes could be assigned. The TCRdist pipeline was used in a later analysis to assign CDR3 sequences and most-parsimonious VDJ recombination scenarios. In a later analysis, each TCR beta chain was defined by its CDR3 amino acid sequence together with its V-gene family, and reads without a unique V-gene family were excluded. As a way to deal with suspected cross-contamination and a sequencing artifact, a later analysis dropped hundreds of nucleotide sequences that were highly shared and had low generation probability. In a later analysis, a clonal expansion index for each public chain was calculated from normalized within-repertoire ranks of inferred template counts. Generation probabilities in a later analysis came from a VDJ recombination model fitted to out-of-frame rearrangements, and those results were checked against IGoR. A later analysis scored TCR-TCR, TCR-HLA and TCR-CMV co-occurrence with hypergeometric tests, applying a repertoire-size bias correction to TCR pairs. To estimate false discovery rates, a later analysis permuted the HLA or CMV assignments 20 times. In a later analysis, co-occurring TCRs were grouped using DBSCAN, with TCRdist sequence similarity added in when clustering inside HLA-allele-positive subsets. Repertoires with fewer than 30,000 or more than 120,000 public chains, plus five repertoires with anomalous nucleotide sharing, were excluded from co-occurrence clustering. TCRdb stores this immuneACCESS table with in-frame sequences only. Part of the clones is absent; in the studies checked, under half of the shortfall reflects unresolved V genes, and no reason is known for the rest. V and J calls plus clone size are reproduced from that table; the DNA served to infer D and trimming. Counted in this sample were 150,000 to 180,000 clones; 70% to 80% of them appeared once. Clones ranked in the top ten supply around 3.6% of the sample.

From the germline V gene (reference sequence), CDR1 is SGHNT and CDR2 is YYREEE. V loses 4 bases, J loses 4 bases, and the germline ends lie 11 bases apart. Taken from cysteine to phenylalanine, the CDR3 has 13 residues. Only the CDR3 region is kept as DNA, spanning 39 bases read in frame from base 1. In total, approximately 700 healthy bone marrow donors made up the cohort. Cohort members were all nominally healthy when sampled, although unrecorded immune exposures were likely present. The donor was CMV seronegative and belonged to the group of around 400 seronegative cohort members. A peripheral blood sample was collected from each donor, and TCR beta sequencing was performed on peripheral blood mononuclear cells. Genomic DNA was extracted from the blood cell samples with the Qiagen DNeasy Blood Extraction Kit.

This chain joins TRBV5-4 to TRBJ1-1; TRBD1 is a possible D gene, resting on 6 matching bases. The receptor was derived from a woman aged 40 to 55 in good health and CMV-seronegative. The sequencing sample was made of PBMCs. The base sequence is TGTGCCAGCAGCCTGGGGGCCGGCACTGAAGCTTTCTTT. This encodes CASSLGAGTEAFF.